A selection of T cell receptor beta chains follows, all from one sample in a study of shared T cell receptors in the human thymus. Profiled with immunoSEQ multiplex PCR; TCRdb holds only in-frame clones, not every one. Among hundreds of thousands of clones listed, around 78% were seen once. This sample also belongs to another study, concerning human thymus T cells.

Sequences were obtained from thymocytes. These TCRs come from a boy under three years old with a congenital heart defect. CDR3s include the opening cysteine and the closing phenylalanine or tryptophan. Clone size is given for some rows only: seen once, a few or many times, or a class if the clone is expanded.

clone_size	v_call	j_call	cdr3_aa
NA	TRBV4-1	TRBJ2-5	CASSQGPSGETQYF
NA	TRBV5-6	TRBJ1-2	CASSPGQPGFLRLNTF
NA	TRBV15	TRBJ1-2	CATSRDETGPRGYTF
NA	TRBV2	TRBJ2-5	CASFSGRGETQYF
NA	TRBV18	TRBJ2-7	CASSPWGGSYEQYF
NA	TRBV29-1	TRBJ1-5	CSVEQGAGQPQHF
NA	TRBV7-6	TRBJ2-5	CASSARTSGKETQYF
NA	TRBV10-1	TRBJ2-3	CASSEPLLAGESTDTQYF
NA	TRBV5-6	TRBJ2-2	CASSPPGGMTTGELFF
once	TRBV5-1	NA	CASSLGQGEPYEQYF
NA	TRBV7-2	TRBJ2-1	CASSSPGSGIHNEQFF
NA	TRBV28	TRBJ2-5	CASTRVAEETQYF
few	TRBV7-2	TRBJ2-2	CASSPTRDSNTGELFF
NA	TRBV10-1	TRBJ1-2	CASSDSTGKGYTF
NA	TRBV14	TRBJ2-7	CASSQGGWGGYEQYF
NA	TRBV4-3	TRBJ2-1	CASSQDLRFYNEQFF
NA	TRBV7-3	TRBJ2-3	CASSPTSVSSTDTQYF
NA	TRBV4-2	TRBJ2-3	CASSRLTGTSGADTQYF
NA	TRBV4-3	TRBJ2-7	CASISSGTGAHEQYF
once	TRBV18	TRBJ1-1	CASSPGGCTEAFF
NA	TRBV6-5	TRBJ1-1	CASRPDRGHTEAFF
few	TRBV5-6	TRBJ1-2	CASSLASQGGYYGYTF